These 8 T cell receptor beta chains came from one sample sequenced in a study of T cell responses to AZD1222 COVID-19 vaccine. Repertoires were generated with immunoSEQ multiplex PCR, while TCRdb's copy carries only in-frame clones and drops some. Among about 92,000 clones listed, 65% to 90% were seen once. The source was peripheral blood, collected on day 0 of AZD1222 vaccination. The receptors shown here come from an adult in good health.

This clone has only one observation. The rearrangement links TRBV5-1 to TRBJ1-1; a possible D gene is TRBD1 (5 bases). Trimming shortened V by 0 bases and J by 1 base, and 10 bases separated the two germline ends. Germline V gene lookup returns CDR1 SGHRS and CDR2 YFSETQ. This CDR3 is built from 15 residues. The DNA of the CDR3 is TGCGCCAGCAGCTTGGAAGCGGGGGGGAACACTGAAGCTTTCTTT. Protein: CASSLEAGGNTEAFF.

In its sample, this clone was seen once. V gene TRBV27 combines with J gene TRBJ2-7, with D maybe TRBD1 (5 bases). Germline CDR1 reads MNHEY; CDR2 reads SMNVEV (reference sequence). The CDR3 consists of 16 residues. The V and J ends lost 5 bases and 3 bases respectively, with 20 bases between them. This chain's CDR3 is CASSLLDTPTIYEQYF. In nucleotides, the CDR3 is TGTGCCAGCAGTCTACTGGACACCCCGACGATCTACGAGCAGTACTTC.

The genes are TRBV7-2 and TRBJ2-2; D might be TRBD1 (6 bases). Germline V gene data show CDR1 as SGHTA and CDR2 as FQGNSA. The CDR3 length is 14 residues. With 5 bases removed from V and 1 base from J, the gap between germline ends came to 8 bases. The CDR3, as DNA: TGTGCCAGCAGCGCGACAGGGAACACCGGGGAGCTGTTTTTT. Protein: CASSATGNTGELFF.

The chain employs TRBV10-2 and TRBJ1-5; 9 nucleotides agree with TRBD1. This CDR3 has 19 amino acids. Losses at the gene ends were 0 bases for V and 0 bases for J; bases not matched to a gene: 9. CDR1 and CDR2 from the germline V gene are WSHSY and SAAADI. The chain's CDR3 is CASSESEGQGLYSNQPQHF. For the CDR3, the DNA is TGCGCCAGCAGTGAGTCGGAAGGACAGGGGCTGTATAGCAATCAGCCCCAGCATTTT.

The chain employs TRBV6-2 or TRBV6-3 and TRBJ1-5; possible D gene TRBD1, 5 bases. The germline CDR1 and CDR2 sequences are MNHEY and SVGEGT. The CDR3 contains 15 residues. Deletions cut 2 bases from V and 3 bases from J, with 11 bases between. CDR3 DNA sequence: TGTGCCAGCAGTTACCGGGACGGTATCAATCAGCCCCAGCATTTT. Encoded protein: CASSYRDGINQPQHF.

The genes are TRBV6-5 and TRBJ1-1; perhaps TRBD1 as D (6 bases). Germline V gives CDR1 MNHEY, CDR2 SVGAGI. The CDR3 totals 13 residues. V was cut by 6 bases and J by 4 bases, with 12 bases left in between. This CDR3 is CASSHQGFTEAFF. CDR3 coding DNA: TGTGCCAGCAGCCATCAGGGGTTCACTGAAGCTTTCTTT.

The chain combines TRBV28 with TRBJ2-5; D uncertain. CDR3 length equals 12 residues. V shed 7 bases and J shed 0 bases, with 6 bases lying between them. Germline lookup yields CDR1 MDHEN and CDR2 SYDVKM. The CDR3 bases are TGTGCCAGCACGCGGTACCAAGAGACCCAGTACTTC. Translation gives CASTRYQETQYF. Based on the CDR3 plus reference TRBV28 and TRBJ2-5, the full variable domain is DVKVTQSSRYLVKRTGEKVFLECVQDMDHENMFWYRQDPGLGLRLIYFSYDVKMKEKGDIPEGYSVSREKKERFSLILESASTNQTSMYLCASTRYQETQYFGPGTRLLVL.

The chain recombines TRBV6-1 with TRBJ1-2, with 9 bases fitting TRBD1. Germline CDR1 is MNHNS and CDR2 is SASEGT. Trimming removed 0 bases from V and 6 bases from J; junction bases left unmatched: 8. This CDR3 spans 16 amino acids. CDR3 in amino acids: CASSEAGQGSYDGYTF. CDR3 DNA sequence: TGTGCCAGCAGTGAAGCGGGACAGGGCTCCTACGATGGCTACACCTTC.